This paragraph covers one TCR beta chain sequence. In the study's own analysis: How many nucleated cells were present was estimated from reference gene primer amplification. Produced via immunoSEQ multiplex PCR; TCRdb's table is partial and in-frame only. V, J and clone size were drawn from that table, and D and trimming were deduced from the DNA. In the table there are around 320,000 clones, approximately 90% of which are singletons. These data are taken from a study of blood T cell repertoires in COVID-19. Study overall: From T cells, B-cell-depleted T cells, or PBMCs came the material, which was cDNA or gDNA.

This CDR3 has 16 amino acids. V was trimmed by 7 bases and J by 0 bases, leaving 17 bases between them. The germline V gene has CDR1 LNHDA and CDR2 SQIVND (reference sequence). Input material: peripheral blood. The chain links TRBV19 to TRBJ2-3; unclear D gene. The receptor was isolated from a woman under 40 who had recovered from COVID-19. The chain's CDR3 is CASTGRSISSTDTQYF. CDR3 DNA sequence: TGTGCCAGTACCGGAAGGAGCATTTCTAGCACAGATACGCAGTATTTT.